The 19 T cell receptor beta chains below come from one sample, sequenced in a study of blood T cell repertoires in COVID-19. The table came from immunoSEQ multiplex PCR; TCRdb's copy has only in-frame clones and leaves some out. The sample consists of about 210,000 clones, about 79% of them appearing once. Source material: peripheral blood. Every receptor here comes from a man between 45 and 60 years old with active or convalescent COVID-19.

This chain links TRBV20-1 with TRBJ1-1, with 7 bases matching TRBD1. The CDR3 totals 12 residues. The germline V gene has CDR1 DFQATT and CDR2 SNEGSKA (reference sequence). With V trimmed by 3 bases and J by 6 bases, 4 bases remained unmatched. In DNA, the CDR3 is TGCAGTGCTAGTGAGGGGGCGGCTGAAGCTTTCTTT. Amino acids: CSASEGAAEAFF.

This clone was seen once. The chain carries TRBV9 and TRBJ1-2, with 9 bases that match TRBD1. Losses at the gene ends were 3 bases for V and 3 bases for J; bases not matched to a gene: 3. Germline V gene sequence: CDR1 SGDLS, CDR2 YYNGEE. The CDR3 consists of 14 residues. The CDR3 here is CASSGGQGYYGYTF. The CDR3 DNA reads TGTGCCAGCAGCGGGGGACAGGGATACTATGGCTACACCTTC.

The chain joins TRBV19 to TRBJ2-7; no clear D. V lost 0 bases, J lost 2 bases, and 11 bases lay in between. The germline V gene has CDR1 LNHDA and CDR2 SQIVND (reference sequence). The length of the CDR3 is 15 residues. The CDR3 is CASSIDQAGTYEQYF. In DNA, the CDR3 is TGTGCCAGTAGTATAGATCAGGCAGGAACCTACGAGCAGTACTTC.

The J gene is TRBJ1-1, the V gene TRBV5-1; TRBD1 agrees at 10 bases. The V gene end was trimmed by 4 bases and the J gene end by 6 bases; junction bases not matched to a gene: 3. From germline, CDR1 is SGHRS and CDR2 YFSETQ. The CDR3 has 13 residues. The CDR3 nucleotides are TGCGCCAGCAGCCCGGGACAGGGGCCTGAAGCTTTCTTT. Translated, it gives CASSPGQGPEAFF.

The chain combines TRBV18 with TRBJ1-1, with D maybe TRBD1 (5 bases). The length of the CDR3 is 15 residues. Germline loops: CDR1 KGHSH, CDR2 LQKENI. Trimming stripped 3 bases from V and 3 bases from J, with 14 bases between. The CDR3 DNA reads TGTGCCAGCTCACCGGATTGGGGGAGGGACACTGAAGCTTTCTTT. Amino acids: CASSPDWGRDTEAFF.

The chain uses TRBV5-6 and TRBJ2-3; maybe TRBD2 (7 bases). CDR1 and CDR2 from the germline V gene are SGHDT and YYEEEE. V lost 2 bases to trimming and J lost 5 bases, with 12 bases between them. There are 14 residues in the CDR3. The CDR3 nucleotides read TGTGCCAGCAGCTTCGGGGGGCGGATAGATACGCAGTATTTT. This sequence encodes CASSFGGRIDTQYF. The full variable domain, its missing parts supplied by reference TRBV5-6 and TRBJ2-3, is DAGVTQSPTHLIKTRGQQVTLRCSPKSGHDTVSWYQQALGQGPQFIFQYYEEEERQRGNFPDRFSGHQFPNYSSELNVNALLLGDSALYLCASSFGGRIDTQYFGPGTRLTVL.

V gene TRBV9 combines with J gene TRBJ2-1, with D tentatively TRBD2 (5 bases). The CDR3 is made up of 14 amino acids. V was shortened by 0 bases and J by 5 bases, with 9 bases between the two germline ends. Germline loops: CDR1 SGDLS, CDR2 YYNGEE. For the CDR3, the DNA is TGTGCCAGCAGCGTAGCGGACTTGGACAATGAGCAGTTCTTC. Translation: CASSVADLDNEQFF.

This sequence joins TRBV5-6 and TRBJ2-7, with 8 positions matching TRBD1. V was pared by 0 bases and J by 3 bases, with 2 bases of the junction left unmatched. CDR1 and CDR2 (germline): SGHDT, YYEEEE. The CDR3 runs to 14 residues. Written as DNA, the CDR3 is TGTGCCAGCAGCTTGGGACAGGGGTTCTACGAGCAGTACTTC. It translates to CASSLGQGFYEQYF.

The chain's CDR3 is CASSLAWDRGQGNQPQHF. For the CDR3, the DNA is TGTGCCAGCAGCTTGGCGTGGGACAGGGGCCAGGGCAATCAGCCCCAGCATTTT. This chain links TRBV5-8 with TRBJ1-5; 10 nucleotides align to TRBD1. The CDR3 is 18 amino acids. With V trimmed by 0 bases and J by 2 bases, 8 bases remained unmatched. CDR1 and CDR2 (germline): SGHTS, YDEGEE.

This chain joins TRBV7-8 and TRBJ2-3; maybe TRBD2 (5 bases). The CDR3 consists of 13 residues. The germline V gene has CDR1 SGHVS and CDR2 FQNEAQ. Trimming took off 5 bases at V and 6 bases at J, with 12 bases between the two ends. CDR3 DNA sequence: TGTGCCAGCAGCCAGCCGGGAAGGGATACGCAGTATTTT. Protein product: CASSQPGRDTQYF.

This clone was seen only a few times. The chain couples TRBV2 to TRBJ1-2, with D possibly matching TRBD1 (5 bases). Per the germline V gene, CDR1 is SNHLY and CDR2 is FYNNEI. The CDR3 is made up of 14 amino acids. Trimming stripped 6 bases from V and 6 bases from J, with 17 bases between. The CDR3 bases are TGTGCCAGCAGCCTCCCCCGAAGGGGTGATGGCTACACCTTC. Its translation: CASSLPRRGDGYTF.

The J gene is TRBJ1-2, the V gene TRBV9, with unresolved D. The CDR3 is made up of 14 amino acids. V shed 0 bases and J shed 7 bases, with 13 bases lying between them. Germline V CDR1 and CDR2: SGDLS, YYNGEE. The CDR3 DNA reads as TGTGCCAGCAGCGTAGAGCGGGAGAGTTCTGGCTACACCTTC. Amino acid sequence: CASSVERESSGYTF.

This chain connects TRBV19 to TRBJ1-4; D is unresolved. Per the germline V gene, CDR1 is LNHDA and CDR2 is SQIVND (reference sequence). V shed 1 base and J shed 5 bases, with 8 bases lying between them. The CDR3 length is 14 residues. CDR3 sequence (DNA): TGTGCCAGTAGTATAGGCCCGCGGAATGAAAAACTGTTTTTT. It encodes CASSIGPRNEKLFF.

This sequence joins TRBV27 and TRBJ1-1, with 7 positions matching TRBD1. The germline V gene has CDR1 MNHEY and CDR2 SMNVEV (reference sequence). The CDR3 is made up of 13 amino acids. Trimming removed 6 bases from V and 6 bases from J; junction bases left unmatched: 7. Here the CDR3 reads CASRYLTGAEAFF. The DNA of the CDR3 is TGTGCCAGCAGGTACCTTACAGGGGCTGAAGCTTTCTTT.

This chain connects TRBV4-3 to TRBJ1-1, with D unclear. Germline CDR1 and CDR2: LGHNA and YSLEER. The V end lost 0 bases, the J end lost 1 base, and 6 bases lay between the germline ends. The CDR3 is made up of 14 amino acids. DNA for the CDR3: TGCGCCAGCAGCCAAGATTTCTGGAACACTGAAGCTTTCTTT. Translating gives CASSQDFWNTEAFF.

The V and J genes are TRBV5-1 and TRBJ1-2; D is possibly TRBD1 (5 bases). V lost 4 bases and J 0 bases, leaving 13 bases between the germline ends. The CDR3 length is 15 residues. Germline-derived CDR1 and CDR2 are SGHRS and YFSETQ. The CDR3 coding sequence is TGCGCCAGCAGCCCCCAGGGCTTAGCTAACTATGGCTACACCTTC. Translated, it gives CASSPQGLANYGYTF.

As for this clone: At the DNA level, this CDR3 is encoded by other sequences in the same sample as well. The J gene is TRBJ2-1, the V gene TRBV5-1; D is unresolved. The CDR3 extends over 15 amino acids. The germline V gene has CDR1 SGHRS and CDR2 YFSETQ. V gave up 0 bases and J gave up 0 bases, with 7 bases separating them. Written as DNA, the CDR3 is TGCGCCAGCAGCTTGGCTGCAGTCTCCTACAATGAGCAGTTCTTC. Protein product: CASSLAAVSYNEQFF.

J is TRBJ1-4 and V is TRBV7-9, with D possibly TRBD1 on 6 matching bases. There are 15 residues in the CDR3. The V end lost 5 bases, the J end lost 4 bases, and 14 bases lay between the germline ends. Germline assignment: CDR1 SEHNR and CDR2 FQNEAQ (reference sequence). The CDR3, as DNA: TGTGCCAGCAGCGCAGGACAGATTATTAATGAAAAACTGTTTTTT. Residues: CASSAGQIINEKLFF.

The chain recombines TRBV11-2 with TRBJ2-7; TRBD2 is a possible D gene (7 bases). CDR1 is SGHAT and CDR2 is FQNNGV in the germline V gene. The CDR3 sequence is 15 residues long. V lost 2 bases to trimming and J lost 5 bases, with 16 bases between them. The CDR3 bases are TGTGCCAGCAGCTTAACTAGGGGGGGGCTCGACGAGCAGTACGTC. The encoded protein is CASSLTRGGLDEQYV.